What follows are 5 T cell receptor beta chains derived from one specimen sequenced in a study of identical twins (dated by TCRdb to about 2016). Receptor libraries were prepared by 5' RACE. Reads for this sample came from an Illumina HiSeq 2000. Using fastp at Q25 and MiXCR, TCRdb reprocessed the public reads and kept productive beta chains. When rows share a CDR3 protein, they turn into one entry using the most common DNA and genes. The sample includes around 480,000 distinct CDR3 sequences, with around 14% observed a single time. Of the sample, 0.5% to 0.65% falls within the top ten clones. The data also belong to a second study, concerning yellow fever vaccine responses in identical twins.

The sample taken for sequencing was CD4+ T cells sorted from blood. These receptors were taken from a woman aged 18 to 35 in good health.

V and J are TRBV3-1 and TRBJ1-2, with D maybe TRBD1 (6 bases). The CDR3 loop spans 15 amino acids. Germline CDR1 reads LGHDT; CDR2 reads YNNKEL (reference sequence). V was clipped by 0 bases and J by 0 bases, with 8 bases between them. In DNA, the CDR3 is TGTGCCAGCAGCCAAGAGGGGGCCTCTAACTATGGCTACACCTTC. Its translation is CASSQEGASNYGYTF.

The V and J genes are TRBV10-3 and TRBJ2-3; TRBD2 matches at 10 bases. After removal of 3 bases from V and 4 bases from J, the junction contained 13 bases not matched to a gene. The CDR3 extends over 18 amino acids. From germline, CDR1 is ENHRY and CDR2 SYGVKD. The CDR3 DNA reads TGTGCCATCAGTGAATGGGAACTAGCGGGATCCGGCGCAGATACGCAGTATTTT. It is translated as CAISEWELAGSGADTQYF.

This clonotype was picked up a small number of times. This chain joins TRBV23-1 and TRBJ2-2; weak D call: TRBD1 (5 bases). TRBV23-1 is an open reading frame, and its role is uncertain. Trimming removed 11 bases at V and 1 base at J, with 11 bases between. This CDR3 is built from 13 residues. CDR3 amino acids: CAQQGMNTGELFF. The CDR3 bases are TGCGCCCAGCAGGGTATGAACACCGGGGAGCTGTTTTTT.

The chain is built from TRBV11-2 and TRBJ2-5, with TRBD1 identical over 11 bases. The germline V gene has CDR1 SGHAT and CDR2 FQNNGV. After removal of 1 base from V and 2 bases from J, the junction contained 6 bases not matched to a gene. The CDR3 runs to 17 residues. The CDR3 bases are TGTGCCAGCAGCTTAGGGGTAGGGACAGGGGGACAAGAGACCCAGTACTTC. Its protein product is CASSLGVGTGGQETQYF.

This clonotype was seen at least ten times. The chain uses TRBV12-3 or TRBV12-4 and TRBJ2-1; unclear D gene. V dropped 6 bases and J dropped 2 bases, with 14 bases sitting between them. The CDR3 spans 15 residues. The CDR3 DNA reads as TGTGCCAGCAGCCCCAGTCGATTAACCTACAATGAGCAGTTCTTC. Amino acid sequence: CASSPSRLTYNEQFF.